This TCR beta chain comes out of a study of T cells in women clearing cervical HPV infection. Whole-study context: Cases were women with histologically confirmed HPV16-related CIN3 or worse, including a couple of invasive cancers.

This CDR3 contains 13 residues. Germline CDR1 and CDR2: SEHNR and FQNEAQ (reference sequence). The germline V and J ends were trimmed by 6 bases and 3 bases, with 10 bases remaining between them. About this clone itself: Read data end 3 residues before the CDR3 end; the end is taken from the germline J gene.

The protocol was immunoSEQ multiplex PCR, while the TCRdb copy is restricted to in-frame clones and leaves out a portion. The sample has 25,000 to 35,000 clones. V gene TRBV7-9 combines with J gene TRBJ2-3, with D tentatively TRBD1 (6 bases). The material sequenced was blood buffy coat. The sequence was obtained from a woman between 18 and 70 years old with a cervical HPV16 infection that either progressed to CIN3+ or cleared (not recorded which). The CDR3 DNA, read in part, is TGTGCCAGCAGACCAACAGGGACAGATACG. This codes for CASRPTGTDT. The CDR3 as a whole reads CASRPTGTDTQYF.